These 10 T cell receptor beta chains share one sample of origin, sequenced in a study of cytotoxic CD8 clonotypes in ibrutinib-treated CLL. Data came from immunoSEQ multiplex PCR; TCRdb stores just in-frame clones and leaves some out. The data hold about 200,000 clones, with around 75% observed a single time. Here the sequenced sample was PBMCs, taken after 12 months of ibrutinib treatment. The receptor source for this set is a human donor with chronic lymphocytic leukemia.

V is TRBV29-1 and J is TRBJ2-1; 8 positions agree with TRBD2. The trim removed 4 bases at V and 5 bases at J, leaving 13 bases unmatched. CDR3 size: 16 residues. Germline lookup yields CDR1 SQVTM and CDR2 ANQGSEA. CDR3 loop: CSVASLLAGTDNEQFF. The DNA of the CDR3 is TGCAGCGTTGCATCTCTTTTAGCGGGGACCGACAATGAGCAGTTCTTC.

The chain joins TRBV7-8 to TRBJ1-1; D perhaps matches TRBD1 (5 bases). The germline V gene encodes CDR1 SGHVS and CDR2 FQNEAQ. The V end was cut by 0 bases, the J end by 8 bases, with 10 bases between. The length of the CDR3 is 13 residues. Here the CDR3 DNA reads TGTGCCAGCAGCTTAGCGCTCCAGGGAGAAGCTTTCTTT. Encoded protein: CASSLALQGEAFF.

This sequence joins TRBV6-5 and TRBJ1-2; D is undetermined. Trimming shortened V by 6 bases and J by 5 bases, and 16 bases separated the two germline ends. CDR3 length equals 14 residues. Germline loops: CDR1 MNHEY, CDR2 SVGAGI. The CDR3 loop reads CASRPTRQSYGYTF. For the CDR3, the DNA is TGTGCCAGCAGGCCGACCCGGCAATCGTATGGCTACACCTTC.

This clone turned up a few times. The V call is TRBV4-3, the J call TRBJ1-1, with a tentative D call TRBD1 (5 bases). V lost 0 bases to trimming and J lost 3 bases, with 17 bases between them. Germline CDR1 LGHNA, CDR2 YSLEER. CDR3 length: 17 residues. CDR3 in amino acids: CASSQDWGIGGDTEAFF. In nucleotides, the CDR3 is TGCGCCAGCAGCCAAGACTGGGGGATAGGAGGGGACACTGAAGCTTTCTTT.

This chain uses TRBV7-3 with TRBJ2-1, with D possibly TRBD1 on 5 matching bases. Germline V gene lookup returns CDR1 SGHTA and CDR2 FQGTGA. V lost 5 bases, J lost 6 bases, and 17 bases lay in between. CDR3 length: 15 amino acids. The CDR3, as DNA: TGTGCCAGCAGCCGAAGACAGACCCATATCAATGAGCAGTTCTTC. Protein: CASSRRQTHINEQFF.

Details on this clone: The same CDR3 arises from other DNA sequences in this sample as well. The chain carries TRBV30 and TRBJ2-5; D gene uncertain. The length of the CDR3 is 11 residues. Trimming left V 0 bases short and J 5 bases short, with 4 bases between. The germline CDR1 and CDR2 sequences are GTSNPN and SVGIG (reference sequence). The DNA for the CDR3 is TGTGCCTGGAGTGTACGGGAGACCCAGTACTTC. Translated, it gives CAWSVRETQYF. Combining the CDR3 with reference TRBV30 and TRBJ2-5 gives the whole variable domain SQTIHQWPATLVQPVGSPLSLECTVEGTSNPNLYWYRQAAGRGLQLLFYSVGIGQISSEVPQNLSASRPQDRQFILSSKKLLLSDSGFYLCAWSVRETQYFGPGTRLLVL.

The chain links TRBV30 to TRBJ2-1; D gene ambiguous. Trimming stripped 0 bases from V and 5 bases from J, with 8 bases between. This CDR3 is 13 amino acids long. Germline loops: CDR1 GTSNPN, CDR2 SVGIG (reference sequence). CDR3: CAWSVQLHNEQFF. DNA for the CDR3: TGTGCCTGGAGTGTACAACTCCACAATGAGCAGTTCTTC.

The rearrangement uses TRBV19 and TRBJ1-1; 9 nucleotides align to TRBD1. This CDR3 is 17 amino acids long. Trimming took 4 bases from V and 2 from J; bases not matched to a gene: 11. The germline V gene encodes CDR1 LNHDA and CDR2 SQIVND (reference sequence). The CDR3 region is CASSKGQGSPVNTEAFF. CDR3 nucleotides: TGTGCCAGTAGTAAGGGACAGGGTTCGCCTGTTAACACTGAAGCTTTCTTT.

The V gene is TRBV7-8, the J gene TRBJ2-5, with no clear D. Trimming cost V 5 bases and J 5 bases, with 15 bases left between them. The CDR3 is 14 amino acids. Germline CDR1 SGHVS, CDR2 FQNEAQ. CDR3 sequence (DNA): TGTGCCAGCAGCGCTTATTGGAGTCGGGAGACCCAGTACTTC. This translates into CASSAYWSRETQYF.

This clone was seen only a few times. The V call is TRBV30, the J call TRBJ1-2; D may be TRBD1 (5 bases). Germline V CDR1 and CDR2: GTSNPN, SVGIG (reference sequence). Trimming shortened V by 4 bases and J by 9 bases, and 18 bases separated the two germline ends. The CDR3 runs to 13 residues. The CDR3 DNA follows: TGTGCCTGGACCCCAGGGTCTTCAGGGCGCTACACCTTC. Translating it yields CAWTPGSSGRYTF. The full variable domain, rest sourced from reference TRBV30 and TRBJ1-2, is SQTIHQWPATLVQPVGSPLSLECTVEGTSNPNLYWYRQAAGRGLQLLFYSVGIGQISSEVPQNLSASRPQDRQFILSSKKLLLSDSGFYLCAWTPGSSGRYTFGSGTRLTVV.